This is a list of T cell receptor beta chains from one sample in a study of blood T cell repertoires in COVID-19. The repertoire was sequenced with immunoSEQ multiplex PCR; TCRdb's copy has only in-frame clones and lacks some. The table includes about 140,000 clones, 75% to 90% detected once. Sequenced material: PBMCs or T cells enriched from blood (not recorded which). These receptors came from a man in his 70s who had been exposed to COVID-19. The CDR3 runs from the conserved cysteine through the conserved F or W. A D gene is named only where the DNA matches it firmly. Clone size is stated in some rows and not others, as once, few, many or a class when expanded.

>NA|TRBJ2-7|TRBV25-1|12|once
CASSDHTYEQYF
TGTGCCAGCAGTGACCACACCTACGAGCAGTACTTC
>NA|TRBJ1-1|TRBV4-3|13|NA
CASSDTGSAEAFF
TGCGCCAGCTCGGACACCGGATCGGCTGAAGCTTTCTTT
>TRBD2|TRBJ2-1|TRBV5-1|16|NA
CASSFERSSGYNEQFF
TGCGCCAGCAGCTTTGAGAGGTCTAGCGGATACAATGAGCAGTTCTTC
>NA|TRBJ2-1|TRBV27|15|NA
CASSSSREAYNEQFF
TGTGCCAGCAGTTCTTCTAGGGAGGCCTACAATGAGCAGTTCTTC
>NA|TRBJ2-7|TRBV7-2|13|NA
CASSTRGTYEQYF
TGTGCCAGCAGCACTAGAGGGACCTACGAGCAGTACTTC
>NA|TRBJ2-5|TRBV25-1|14|NA
CASTRGGSQETQYF
TGTGCCAGCACCCGAGGTGGCAGCCAAGAGACCCAGTACTTC
>NA|TRBJ2-6|TRBV19|15|NA
CASSIHRAGANVLTF
TGTGCCAGTAGTATCCACAGGGCTGGGGCCAACGTCCTGACTTTC
>TRBD1|TRBJ1-6|TRBV6-5|14|few
CASSSDRGTSPLHF
TGTGCCAGCAGTTCGGACAGGGGGACCTCACCCCTCCACTTT
>NA|TRBJ1-1|TRBV14|15|NA
CASSQDWGGRTEAFF
TGTGCCAGCAGCCAAGATTGGGGGGGAAGGACTGAAGCTTTCTTT
>TRBD1|TRBJ1-3|TRBV9|16|NA
CASSDRQGTSGNTIYF
TGTGCCAGCAGCGACCGACAGGGGACCTCTGGAAACACCATATATTTT
>NA|TRBJ2-4|TRBV7-6|17|NA
CASSPLGEFLAKNIQYF
TGTGCCAGCAGCCCCCTCGGGGAATTCTTAGCCAAAAACATTCAGTACTTC
>NA|TRBJ1-1|TRBV6-1|14|NA
CASSENLGGTEAFF
TGTGCCAGCAGTGAAAATCTGGGGGGCACTGAAGCTTTCTTT
>NA|TRBJ2-2|TRBV27|12|NA
CASSSLTGELFF
TGTGCCAGCAGTTCCCTCACCGGGGAGCTGTTTTTT
>NA|TRBJ2-7|TRBV7-9|15|NA
CASSSRRRGSYEQYF
TGTGCCAGCAGCTCCCGTCGGAGGGGCTCCTACGAGCAGTACTTC
>TRBD1|TRBJ2-1|TRBV7-2|16|NA
CASSLGGDRVSGEQFF
TGTGCCAGCAGCTTAGGAGGGGACAGGGTCTCTGGTGAGCAGTTCTTC
>TRBD1|TRBJ1-3|TRBV6-5|15|NA
CASSRTGRFGNTIYF
TGTGCCAGCAGTAGGACAGGGAGGTTTGGAAACACCATATATTTT
>TRBD1|TRBJ2-3|TRBV10-3|15|NA
CAIGEGAESTDTQYF
TGTGCCATCGGAGAGGGGGCTGAAAGCACAGATACGCAGTATTTT
>NA|TRBJ2-7|TRBV4-2|14|NA
CASSQDGQGIEQYF
TGTGCCAGCAGCCAAGATGGGCAGGGAATCGAGCAGTACTTC
>TRBD2|TRBJ2-2|TRBV4-1|17|NA
CASSQDPASGSPGELFF
TGCGCCAGCAGCCAAGATCCGGCTAGCGGGAGCCCCGGGGAGCTGTTTTTT
>NA|TRBJ1-2|TRBV9|13|NA
CASSVKSRGGYTF
TGTGCCAGCAGCGTCAAGAGTAGAGGGGGCTACACCTTC
>TRBD1|TRBJ1-5|TRBV6-1|13|NA
CASGGGRGQPQHF
TGTGCCAGCGGAGGGGGCAGGGGTCAGCCCCAGCATTTT
>TRBD2|TRBJ2-7|TRBV4-3|15|NA
CASSQGLAEPYEQYF
TGCGCCAGCAGCCAAGGACTAGCGGAGCCCTACGAGCAGTACTTC
>NA|TRBJ1-4|TRBV3-1/TRBV3-2|15|NA
CASSQVQGEAEKLFF
TGTGCCAGCAGCCAAGTTCAAGGGGAGGCTGAAAAACTGTTTTTT
>TRBD1|TRBJ1-1|TRBV12-3/TRBV12-4|12|few
CASSYRGFEAFF
TGTGCCAGCAGTTACAGGGGTTTTGAAGCTTTCTTT
>TRBD2|TRBJ2-3|TRBV4-3|17|NA
CASSQDLAGGPKDTQYF
TGCGCCAGCAGCCAGGACCTAGCGGGAGGGCCAAAGGATACGCAGTATTTT
>NA|TRBJ1-1|TRBV5-6|13|NA
CASSSLPVLKAFF
TGTGCCAGCAGCTCCCTTCCGGTCCTAAAAGCTTTCTTT
>TRBD2|TRBJ2-1|TRBV7-2|14|NA
CASSLAGGSNEQFF
TGTGCCAGCAGCTTAGCGGGAGGGTCGAATGAGCAGTTCTTC
>NA|TRBJ1-3|TRBV10-3|14|NA
CAISVGVTGNTIYF
TGTGCCATCAGTGTCGGGGTCACGGGAAACACCATATATTTT
>NA|TRBJ1-2|TRBV6-4|13|NA
CASREWYANGYTF
TGTGCCAGCAGGGAGTGGTACGCTAATGGCTACACCTTC
>TRBD1|TRBJ2-1|TRBV29-1|12|NA
CSVRTGSNEQFF
TGCAGCGTAAGGACAGGGTCAAATGAGCAGTTCTTC
>NA|TRBJ1-5|TRBV2|12|once
CASTLEGQPQHF
TGTGCCAGCACCTTGGAGGGCCAGCCCCAGCATTTT